This T cell receptor beta chain was obtained from a study of control samples from healthy donors and cancer patients. CDR1 and CDR2 (germline): LNHDA, SQIVND (reference sequence). The CDR3 is made up of 14 amino acids. The V and J ends lost 6 bases and 0 bases, in that order; junction bases with no gene match: 4. The count of this clone is one. Sequencing was performed with immunoSEQ multiplex PCR; in TCRdb, only in-frame clones are kept and a portion is missing. Of around 140,000 clones listed, 80% to 95% were seen once; the top ten hold roughly 3.2%. The J gene is TRBJ2-7, the V gene TRBV19; 8 bases align to TRBD1. The TCR was taken from a man aged 25-40 years in good health. Sequenced material: blood. The CDR3: CASRNRGSSYEQYF. The CDR3, as DNA: TGTGCCAGTAGGAACAGGGGGAGCTCCTACGAGCAGTACTTC.